One sample yielded the 10 T cell receptor beta chains listed below, sequenced in a study of blood T cells in healthy people across ages. With a J-beta primer mix and a sample-barcoded 5' primer, a second PCR ran roughly 6 to 11 cycles. TCRdb reprocessed the 5' RACE reads via MiXCR and lists one record per CDR3 protein. The sample lists approximately 960,000 distinct CDR3 sequences, about 27% occurring once. This sample was also put to use in a study of T cells of mothers and their children.

The sample consisted of blood. The receptors shown here come from a woman in her thirties or forties in good health.

Worth noting for this clonotype: Mismatch with germline at one junction end may stem from a read error. V gene TRBV7-2 combines with J gene TRBJ2-3; TRBD2 matches 8 bases. The germline CDR1 and CDR2 sequences are SGHTA and FQGNSA. There are 18 residues in the CDR3. CDR3 nucleotide sequence: TGTGCCAGCAGCTTAGTCACTAGCGGCATAAAGTACACAGATACGCGGTATTTT. It encodes CASSLVTSGIKYTDTRYF.

The chain uses TRBV7-2 and TRBJ1-6; D not resolved. The CDR3 sequence is 18 residues long. With 5 bases removed from V and 0 bases from J, the gap between germline ends came to 17 bases. Germline V lookup: CDR1 SGHTA, CDR2 FQGNSA. The CDR3 sequence: CASSRSAAGSSYNSPLHF. The CDR3 coding sequence is TGTGCCAGCAGCCGATCCGCGGCCGGAAGCTCCTATAATTCACCCCTCCACTTT.

This clonotype came up many times. This rearrangement joins TRBV12-3 or TRBV12-4 to TRBJ2-4; D is uncertain. This CDR3 comprises 16 residues. V lost 3 bases, J lost 4 bases, and 16 bases lay in between. CDR3 bases: TGTGCCAGCAGTTTTCGGCGAATGGCTGTAAAAAACATTCAGTACTTC. It encodes CASSFRRMAVKNIQYF.

This sequence joins TRBV7-9 and TRBJ2-3; no clear D gene. V was trimmed by 2 bases and J by 0 bases, leaving 9 bases between them. The CDR3 sequence is 15 residues long. The germline gives CDR1 SEHNR, CDR2 FQNEAQ (reference sequence). The CDR3 DNA reads as TGTGCCAGCAGCTTATATCCTTTAAGCACAGATACGCAGTATTTT. Translated: CASSLYPLSTDTQYF.

The sample holds many counts of this clonotype. J is TRBJ2-2 and V is TRBV7-3; 7 bases are a match to TRBD1. The CDR3 consists of 15 residues. J gave up 5 bases and V 2 bases, and 5 bases lay outside the gene matches. Germline V CDR1 and CDR2: SGHTA, FQGTGA. CDR3: CASSLGDRRTGELFF. In nucleotides, the CDR3 is TGTGCCAGCAGCTTAGGGGACAGAAGGACCGGGGAGCTGTTTTTT.

This clonotype was found once. V usage is TRBV20-1 and J usage is TRBJ2-4; D may match TRBD1 or TRBD2 (6 bases each). The J call is in doubt because the DNA end fits TRBJ2-7 better. This CDR3 region has 14 residues. CDR1 and CDR2 (germline): DFQATT, SNEGSKA (reference sequence). CDR3 in DNA: TGCAGTGCTAGGGAGGGGGTAGCGGTGTACGAGCAGTACTTC. This encodes CSAREGVAVYEQYF.

The chain employs TRBV2 and TRBJ1-5; tentative D call: TRBD1 (5 bases). Trimming shortened V by 4 bases and J by 4 bases, and 17 bases separated the two germline ends. There are 16 residues in the CDR3. Looked up from germline, CDR1 is SNHLY and CDR2 is FYNNEI. The CDR3 sequence: CASSVGGRGLNQPQHF. The DNA of the CDR3 is TGTGCCAGCAGTGTAGGTGGGCGGGGGTTAAATCAGCCCCAGCATTTT.

This clonotype has a handful of counts. This rearrangement joins TRBV5-1 to TRBJ2-7; 8 nucleotides line up with TRBD2. The CDR3 runs to 14 residues. Unmatched junction bases numbered 2, after V lost 2 bases and J lost 1 base. The germline CDR1 and CDR2 sequences are SGHRS and YFSETQ. CDR3 in amino acids: CASSFSGESYEQYF. CDR3 nucleotides: TGCGCCAGCAGCTTTAGCGGGGAATCCTACGAGCAGTACTTC.

This clonotype has only a few counts. The chain links TRBV28 to TRBJ2-5; no clear D. Trimming removed 1 base from V and 9 bases from J, with 15 bases in between. This CDR3 region has 14 residues. Germline V gives CDR1 MDHEN, CDR2 SYDVKM. CDR3 amino acids: CASSLSSLVASQYF. The CDR3 region has the DNA TGTGCCAGCAGTTTATCCAGTTTGGTGGCGTCCCAGTACTTC.

The rearrangement uses TRBV11-2 and TRBJ2-7, with D perhaps TRBD1 (5 bases). The CDR3 loop spans 13 amino acids. Germline V gene data show CDR1 as SGHAT and CDR2 as FQNNGV. The V gene lost 6 bases and the J gene lost 2 bases, with 11 bases spanning the gap. CDR3 bases: TGTGCCAGCAGTCCCGACAGACCCTACGAGCAGTACTTC. Residues: CASSPDRPYEQYF.